These 11 T cell receptor beta chains came from one sample sequenced in a study of cytomegalovirus exposure and HLA in healthy donors. Primers included in the PCR were 60 Vbeta and 13 Jbeta primers. Using immunoSEQ multiplex PCR, the repertoire was profiled, and TCRdb retains in-frame clones only, with some absent. Counted here are around 170,000 clones, roughly 80% occurring once; the ten biggest clones make up approximately 6.3%. The sequenced material came from PBMCs. The source of these receptors is a man aged 35 to 55 in good health and CMV-seropositive.

The V gene is TRBV5-1, the J gene TRBJ2-2, with no clear D. CDR1 is SGHRS, CDR2 YFSETQ, per germline. The CDR3 covers 16 residues. V lost 1 base to trimming and J lost 4 bases, with 14 bases between them. The CDR3 region has the DNA TGCGCCAGCAGCTTGATTACCCTAGACCCCACCGGGGAGCTGTTTTTT. This translates into CASSLITLDPTGELFF.

The V call is TRBV7-2, the J call TRBJ1-2, with 10 nucleotides matching TRBD1. The CDR3 has 15 residues. From germline, CDR1 is SGHTA and CDR2 FQGNSA. V was clipped by 0 bases and J by 8 bases; unmatched bases: 6. The CDR3 sequence is CASSLAGTGARGYTF. The CDR3 coding sequence is TGTGCCAGCAGCTTAGCCGGGACAGGGGCTAGGGGCTACACCTTC.

This clone is a singleton in its sample. The V and J genes are TRBV5-6 and TRBJ1-2; 7 nucleotides agree with TRBD1. This CDR3 is 15 amino acids long. From germline, CDR1 is SGHDT and CDR2 YYEEEE. V was pared by 4 bases and J by 0 bases, with 6 bases of the junction left unmatched. The CDR3 sequence is CASSIGQVANYGYTF. CDR3 nucleotides: TGTGCCAGCAGCATCGGACAGGTAGCTAACTATGGCTACACCTTC.

This clone was picked up a small number of times. This chain links TRBV30 with TRBJ1-1, with D perhaps matching TRBD1 (6 bases). V dropped 3 bases and J dropped 1 base, with 21 bases sitting between them. There are 17 residues in the CDR3. The germline CDR1 and CDR2 sequences are GTSNPN and SVGIG (reference sequence). For the CDR3, the DNA is TGTGCCTGGAGGGTCTCAGGGGTCAGGTCTAGGAACACTGAAGCTTTCTTT. This codes for CAWRVSGVRSRNTEAFF.

This chain joins TRBV27 and TRBJ2-1; weak D call: TRBD1 (6 bases). The CDR3 covers 17 residues. CDR1 is MNHEY, CDR2 SMNVEV, per germline (reference sequence). V was pared by 0 bases and J by 5 bases, with 17 bases between. The CDR3 DNA is TGTGCCAGCAGTTTATCCCGAGGGGGTAGCCGAAACAATGAGCAGTTCTTC. Residues: CASSLSRGGSRNNEQFF.

The rearrangement joins TRBV6-6 to TRBJ1-4; the D gene is possibly TRBD1 (5 bases). This CDR3 has 14 amino acids. The V gene lost 2 bases and the J gene lost 3 bases, with 7 bases spanning the gap. CDR1 is MNHNY, CDR2 SVGAGI, per germline (reference sequence). The CDR3 loop reads CASSYRGANEKLFF. In nucleotides, the CDR3 is TGTGCCAGCAGTTACCGGGGGGCTAATGAAAAACTGTTTTTT.

This clone was observed a single time. The J gene is TRBJ2-2, the V gene TRBV7-2; 10 bases agree with TRBD1. The V gene end was trimmed by 5 bases and the J gene end by 5 bases; junction bases not matched to a gene: 5. CDR1 is SGHTA and CDR2 is FQGNSA in the germline V gene. This CDR3 comprises 15 residues. In DNA, the CDR3 is TGTGCCAGCAGCAAGTGGACAGGGGGAACCGGGGAGCTGTTTTTT. Protein sequence: CASSKWTGGTGELFF.

The rearrangement joins TRBV13 to TRBJ2-6; no definite D call. The CDR3 has 15 residues. Per the germline V gene, CDR1 is PRHDT and CDR2 is FYEKMQ (reference sequence). The V end was cut by 0 bases, the J end by 0 bases, with 3 bases between. The CDR3 DNA reads as TGTGCCAGCAGCTTAGGGAGCTCTGGGGCCAACGTCCTGACTTTC. Residues: CASSLGSSGANVLTF.

This chain links TRBV18 with TRBJ2-3, with a weak D call TRBD1 (5 bases). CDR1 and CDR2 from the germline V gene are KGHSH and LQKENI. The V end lost 3 bases, the J end lost 4 bases, and 11 bases lay between the germline ends. This CDR3 is built from 14 residues. The CDR3 DNA reads as TGTGCCAGCTCACCGTTCCAGGGCCCAGATACGCAGTATTTT. Its protein product is CASSPFQGPDTQYF.

This clone was recorded once. V and J are TRBV7-2 and TRBJ2-2, with 8 bases that match TRBD1. The CDR3 has 14 amino acids. V shed 5 bases and J 6 bases; nucleotides not matched to a gene: 5. The germline CDR1 and CDR2 sequences are SGHTA and FQGNSA. The CDR3 sequence is CASSPWTGPGELFF. The CDR3, as DNA: TGTGCCAGCAGCCCTTGGACAGGGCCCGGGGAGCTGTTTTTT.

This chain uses TRBV5-1 with TRBJ1-1, with 9 bases fitting TRBD1. The germline CDR1 and CDR2 sequences are SGHRS and YFSETQ. The CDR3 has 15 residues. V trimming: 1 base; J trimming: 4 bases; junction bases outside the gene matches: 5. In DNA, the CDR3 is TGCGCCAGCAGCTTGAGGACAGGGGCTAGCACTGAAGCTTTCTTT. Translated: CASSLRTGASTEAFF.